The 8 T cell receptor beta chains given below trace back to one sample, sequenced in a study of shared clonotypes between healthy human individuals. Data came from immunoSEQ multiplex PCR; TCRdb stores just in-frame clones and leaves some out. The sample lists 2 million to 3 million clones, around nine tenths occurring once. The sample taken for sequencing was naive CD4+ T cells sorted from blood. Subset of the sample: CD45RA+ positively selected. The receptors stem from a young man in good health.

V is TRBV10-1 and J is TRBJ2-7; the D is unclear. Trimming stripped 7 bases from V and 6 bases from J, with 10 bases between. Germline CDR1 reads WNHNN; CDR2 reads SYGVQD (reference sequence). The CDR3 spans 11 residues. The chain's CDR3 is CASIRSFEQYF. The CDR3 region has the DNA TGCGCCAGCATACGTAGTTTCGAGCAGTACTTC.

This clone was counted only a few times. The chain carries TRBV14 and TRBJ2-4, with 8 bases fitting TRBD2. CDR3 length equals 14 residues. CDR1 and CDR2 (germline): SGHDN, FVKESK. V lost 3 bases to trimming and J lost 8 bases; unmatched junction nucleotides: 6. CDR3 sequence: CASSHSGAEHIQYF. The CDR3, as DNA: TGTGCCAGCAGCCATAGCGGGGCCGAGCACATTCAGTACTTC.

CDR3 nucleotides: TGTGCCAGCAGCTTAGGGGCTAGCATGGGGGTACTAGCCAAAAACATTCAGTACTTC. Translating it yields CASSLGASMGVLAKNIQYF. The chain has TRBV7-8 and TRBJ2-4; D could derive from TRBD1 or TRBD2 (5 bases each). The ends were cut back, 1 base at V and 0 bases at J, with 19 bases in the middle. The CDR3 extends over 19 amino acids. Germline V CDR1 and CDR2: SGHVS, FQNEAQ. The entire variable domain, with the rest obtained from reference TRBV7-8 and TRBJ2-4, is as follows: GAGVSQSPRYKVAKRGQDVALRCDPISGHVSLFWYQQALGQGPEFLTYFQNEAQLDKSGLPSDRFFAERPEGSVSTLKIQRTQQEDSAVYLCASSLGASMGVLAKNIQYFGAGTRLSVL.

This CDR3 is CASMTRGGYNEQFF. The CDR3 coding sequence is TGTGCCAGCATGACAAGGGGTGGATACAATGAGCAGTTCTTC. This chain joins TRBV7-2 and TRBJ2-1; D is possibly TRBD1 (5 bases). The V gene lost 7 bases and the J gene lost 4 bases, with 14 bases spanning the gap. The CDR3 sequence is 14 residues long. Germline values: CDR1 SGHTA, CDR2 FQGNSA.

The chain joins TRBV30 to TRBJ2-4; D may be TRBD1 (6 bases). The CDR3 covers 17 residues. Germline V lookup: CDR1 GTSNPN, CDR2 SVGIG (reference sequence). V was cut by 1 base and J by 0 bases, with 16 bases left in between. CDR3 loop: CAWSGARTAIAKNIQYF. CDR3 sequence (DNA): TGTGCCTGGAGTGGGGCCAGGACAGCTATAGCCAAAAACATTCAGTACTTC.

V is TRBV6-6 and J is TRBJ2-7, with 9 positions matching TRBD2. Per the germline V gene, CDR1 is MNHNY and CDR2 is SVGAGI (reference sequence). CDR3 length equals 14 residues. V lost 8 bases and J lost 5; bases outside the gene matches: 10. The CDR3 spells CASSRSSGDHEQYF. CDR3 nucleotides: TGTGCCAGCTCGCGGTCTAGCGGGGACCACGAGCAGTACTTC.

The chain combines TRBV2 with TRBJ2-3; 7 positions agree with TRBD2. CDR3 length: 17 amino acids. V dropped 0 bases and J dropped 4; count of bases not matched to a gene: 10. Germline loops: CDR1 SNHLY, CDR2 FYNNEI. The CDR3 region is CASSEAAGGSRADTQYF. CDR3 in DNA: TGTGCCAGCAGTGAAGCTGCAGGCGGGAGTAGGGCAGATACGCAGTATTTT.

The rearrangement links TRBV19 to TRBJ2-1; D remains ambiguous. V lost 6 bases and J 6 bases, leaving 18 bases between the germline ends. This CDR3 region has 15 residues. Germline V gene data show CDR1 as LNHDA and CDR2 as SQIVND (reference sequence). Written as DNA, the CDR3 is TGTGCCAGTAGCACTGGGGTCTCGGTCCCCAATGAGCAGTTCTTC. This codes for CASSTGVSVPNEQFF. The full variable domain, with the rest looked up from reference TRBV19 and TRBJ2-1, is DGGITQSPKYLFRKEGQNVTLSCEQNLNHDAMYWYRQDPGQGLRLIYYSQIVNDFQKGDIAEGYSVSREKKESFPLTVTSAQKNPTAFYLCASSTGVSVPNEQFFGPGTRLTVL.